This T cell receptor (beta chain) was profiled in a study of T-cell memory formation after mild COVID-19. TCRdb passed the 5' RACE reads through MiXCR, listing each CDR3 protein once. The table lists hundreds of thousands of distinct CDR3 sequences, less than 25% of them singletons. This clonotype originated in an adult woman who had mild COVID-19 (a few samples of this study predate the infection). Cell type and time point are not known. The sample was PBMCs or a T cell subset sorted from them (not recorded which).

DNA for the CDR3: TGTGCCACTAAAGGGGAAATGAACACTGAAGCTTTCTTT. Its translation is CATKGEMNTEAFF. The chain is built from TRBV24-1 and TRBJ1-1; maybe TRBD1 (5 bases). Germline CDR1 reads KGHDR; CDR2 reads SFDVKD. V lost 10 bases and J 0 bases, leaving 11 bases between the germline ends. This CDR3 has 13 residues.